This TCR beta chain came from a study of blood T cell repertoires in COVID-19. Germline V gene data show CDR1 as SGHDN and CDR2 as FVKESK. Trimming took off 1 base at V and 5 bases at J, with 14 bases between the two ends. This CDR3 has 15 residues. TCRdb's table, derived via immunoSEQ multiplex PCR, lists solely in-frame clones and lacks some. The table lists hundreds of thousands of clones, approximately 91% of them singletons. The gene calls are TRBV14 and TRBJ2-5; D may be TRBD1 (5 bases). The specimen was PBMCs or T cells enriched from blood (not recorded which). The origin of this receptor is a middle-aged woman with acute COVID-19. The CDR3 protein is CASSQVMGRRETQYF. The CDR3, as DNA: TGTGCCAGCAGCCAAGTCATGGGGCGCCGGGAGACCCAGTACTTC. Together with reference TRBV14 and TRBJ2-5, the CDR3 gives the full variable domain: EAGVTQFPSHSVIEKGQTVTLRCDPISGHDNLYWYRRVMGKEIKFLLHFVKESKQDESGMPNNRFLAERTGGTYSTLKVQPAELEDSGVYFCASSQVMGRRETQYFGPGTRLLVL.